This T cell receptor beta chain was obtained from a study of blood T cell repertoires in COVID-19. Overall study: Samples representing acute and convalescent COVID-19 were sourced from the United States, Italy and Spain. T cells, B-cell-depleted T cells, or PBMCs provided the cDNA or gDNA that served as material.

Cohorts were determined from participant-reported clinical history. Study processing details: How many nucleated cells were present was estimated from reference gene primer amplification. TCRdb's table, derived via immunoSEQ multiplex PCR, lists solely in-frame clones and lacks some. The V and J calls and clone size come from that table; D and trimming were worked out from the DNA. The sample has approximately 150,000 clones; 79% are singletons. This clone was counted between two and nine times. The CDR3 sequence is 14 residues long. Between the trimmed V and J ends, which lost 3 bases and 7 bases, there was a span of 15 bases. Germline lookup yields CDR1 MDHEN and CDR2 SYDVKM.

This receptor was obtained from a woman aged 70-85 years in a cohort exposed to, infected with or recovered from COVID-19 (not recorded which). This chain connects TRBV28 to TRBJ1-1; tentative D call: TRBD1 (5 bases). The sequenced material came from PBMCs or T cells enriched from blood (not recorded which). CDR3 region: CASSLRPGDFEAFF. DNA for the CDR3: TGTGCCAGCAGTTTGAGGCCTGGGGACTTTGAAGCTTTCTTT.